This T cell receptor beta chain comes out of a study of blood T cell repertoires in COVID-19. Study as a whole: COVID-19 samples from acute and convalescent phases originated in the United States, Italy and Spain. In each case, the material was cDNA or gDNA derived from T cells, B-cell-depleted T cells, or PBMCs.

V shed 3 bases and J 0 bases; nucleotides not matched to a gene: 8. The CDR3 is 17 amino acids. Germline V lookup: CDR1 MDHEN, CDR2 SYDVKM. In the authors' workflow: It was from reference gene primer amplification that nucleated cell counts were estimated. Data came from immunoSEQ multiplex PCR; TCRdb stores just in-frame clones and leaves some out. For V, J and clone size, that table is used; D and trimming come from the DNA. Of 85,000 to 95,000 clones listed, around 86% are singletons. Sequencing was performed on peripheral blood. The sequence was collected from a woman of 80 years or more with acute or convalescent COVID-19. The V gene is TRBV28, the J gene TRBJ2-4; TRBD2 matches at 7 bases. CDR3 in amino acids: CASSFNEGTIAKNIQYF. The CDR3 DNA sequence: TGTGCCAGCAGTTTCAATGAAGGGACTATAGCCAAAAACATTCAGTACTTC.